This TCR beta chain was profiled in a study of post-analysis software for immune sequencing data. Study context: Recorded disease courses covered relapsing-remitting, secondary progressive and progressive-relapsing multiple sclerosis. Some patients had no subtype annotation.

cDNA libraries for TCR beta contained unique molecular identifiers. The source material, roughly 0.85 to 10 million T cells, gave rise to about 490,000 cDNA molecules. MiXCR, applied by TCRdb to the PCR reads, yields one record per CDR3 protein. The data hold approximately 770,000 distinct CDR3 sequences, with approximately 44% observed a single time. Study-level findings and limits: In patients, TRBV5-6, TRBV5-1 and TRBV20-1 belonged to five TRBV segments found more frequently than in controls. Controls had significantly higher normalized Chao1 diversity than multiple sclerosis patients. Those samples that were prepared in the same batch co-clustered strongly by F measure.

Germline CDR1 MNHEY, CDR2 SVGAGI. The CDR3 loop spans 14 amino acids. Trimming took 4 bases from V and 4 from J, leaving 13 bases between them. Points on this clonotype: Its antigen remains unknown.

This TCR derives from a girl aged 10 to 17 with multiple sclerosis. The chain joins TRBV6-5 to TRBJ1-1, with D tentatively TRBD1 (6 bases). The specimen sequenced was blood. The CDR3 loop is CASSFQQGTTEAFF. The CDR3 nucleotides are TGTGCCAGCAGTTTTCAGCAGGGGACCACTGAAGCTTTCTTT.